Following are 2 T cell receptor beta chains from one sample sequenced in a study of T cell changes during pregnancy in multiple sclerosis. Here immunoSEQ multiplex PCR was the method, and the copy in TCRdb shows in-frame clones only, minus some. This table holds 80,000 or so clones, roughly 94% found once. The sample here was peripheral blood, taken in the second trimester of pregnancy. These receptors all stem from a female donor in good health, enrolled as a control in a pregnancy study.

The chain combines TRBV5-1 with TRBJ1-2, with a weak D call TRBD1 (5 bases). There are 14 residues in the CDR3. V was cut by 4 bases and J by 4 bases, with 14 bases left in between. Per the germline V gene, CDR1 is SGHRS and CDR2 is YFSETQ. The CDR3 DNA reads TGCGCCAGCAGCACCTCCGGGGGAGGCTATGGCTACACCTTC. This codes for CASSTSGGGYGYTF.

This sequence joins TRBV5-6 and TRBJ2-7, with 10 bases matching TRBD2. CDR3 length equals 15 residues. With 8 bases clipped from V and 2 bases from J, the junction kept 10 bases outside the gene matches. CDR1 is SGHDT and CDR2 is YYEEEE in the germline V gene. The CDR3 DNA follows: TGTGCCAGTACTAGCGGGATCTTCCCCCCCTACGAGCAGTACTTC. Residues: CASTSGIFPPYEQYF.